The 25 T cell receptor beta chains listed next were all sequenced from one sample in a study of T cell responses to AZD1222 COVID-19 vaccine. Assay: immunoSEQ multiplex PCR; the TCRdb copy retains only in-frame clones and omits some. The sample lists around 160,000 clones; about 90% were seen once. The source material was peripheral blood, sampled 28 days after the second AZD1222 dose. The receptor source for this set is an adult who received the AZD1222 COVID-19 vaccine.

The chain is built from TRBV4-2 and TRBJ2-1; 11 positions match TRBD2. With V trimmed by 5 bases and J by 5 bases, 5 bases remained unmatched. This CDR3 spans 15 amino acids. Germline assignment: CDR1 LGHNA and CDR2 YNFKEQ. CDR3 loop: CASSVAGGPDNEQFF. The CDR3 nucleotides are TGTGCCAGCAGCGTAGCGGGGGGGCCCGACAATGAGCAGTTCTTC.

The chain combines TRBV11-3 with TRBJ2-3; D not certain. The V end was cut by 5 bases, the J end by 6 bases, with 9 bases between. The CDR3 runs 12 residues. CDR1 is SGHNT and CDR2 is YENEEA in the germline V gene. CDR3 sequence (DNA): TGTGCCAGCAGCCCCGGTGGGGATACGCAGTATTTT. This translates into CASSPGGDTQYF. Complete variable domain (other parts from reference TRBV11-3 and TRBJ2-3): EAGVVQSPRYKIIEKKQPVAFWCNPISGHNTLYWYLQNLGQGPELLIRYENEEAVDDSQLPKDRFSAERLKGVDSTLKIQPAELGDSAVYLCASSPGGDTQYFGPGTRLTVL.

The rearrangement links TRBV7-9 to TRBJ1-3; D not resolved. V gave up 3 bases and J gave up 0 bases, with 12 bases separating them. The CDR3 is 16 residues long. CDR1 and CDR2 (germline): SEHNR, FQNEAQ (reference sequence). The CDR3 nucleotides read TGTGCCAGCAGCTTTTCGGCCTTTGACTCTGGAAACACCATATATTTT. Translated, it gives CASSFSAFDSGNTIYF.

The chain employs TRBV14 and TRBJ1-2; D gene ambiguous. Germline values: CDR1 SGHDN, CDR2 FVKESK. The CDR3 is 14 amino acids. V was trimmed by 0 bases and J by 4 bases, leaving 9 bases between them. CDR3 in DNA: TGTGCCAGCAGCCAAGATCGTCCACCCTATGGCTACACCTTC. Encoded protein: CASSQDRPPYGYTF.

This clone turned up a few times. V gene TRBV12-3 or TRBV12-4 combines with J gene TRBJ2-3; no reliable D call. The CDR3 loop spans 13 amino acids. V shed 3 bases and J shed 5 bases, with 9 bases lying between them. The CDR3 spells CASSFRWGDTQYF. Written as DNA, the CDR3 is TGTGCCAGCAGTTTTAGGTGGGGAGATACGCAGTATTTT.

This chain uses TRBV7-6 with TRBJ1-1; perhaps TRBD1 as D (6 bases). Trimming cost V 3 bases and J 2 bases, with 16 bases left between them. CDR3 size: 16 residues. Germline values: CDR1 SGHVS, CDR2 FNYEAQ. The CDR3 region is CASSFGGFGGNTEAFF. As DNA, the CDR3 is TGTGCCAGCAGCTTTGGGGGGTTTGGGGGCAACACTGAAGCTTTCTTT.

The J gene is TRBJ2-3, the V gene TRBV7-9; D remains unclear. Trimming removed 1 base from V and 0 bases from J, with 11 bases in between. This CDR3 is 16 amino acids long. Germline V gene data show CDR1 as SEHNR and CDR2 as FQNEAQ (reference sequence). The chain's CDR3 is CASSLGVASSTDTQYF. The CDR3 DNA is TGTGCCAGCAGCTTAGGGGTAGCATCTAGCACAGATACGCAGTATTTT.

The chain joins TRBV7-9 to TRBJ1-1; 7 nucleotides line up with TRBD1. The germline gives CDR1 SEHNR, CDR2 FQNEAQ (reference sequence). The CDR3 covers 15 residues. J gave up 4 bases and V 0 bases, and 5 bases lay outside the gene matches. In nucleotides, the CDR3 is TGTGCCAGCAGCTTAGCCCAGGGGGTAGGCACTGAAGCTTTCTTT. This encodes CASSLAQGVGTEAFF.

This chain links TRBV30 with TRBJ2-1; D not certain. Germline-derived CDR1 and CDR2 are GTSNPN and SVGIG (reference sequence). The CDR3 runs 12 residues. Trimming left V 0 bases short and J 10 bases short, with 10 bases between. CDR3 loop: CAWSVRVGEQFF. In nucleotides, the CDR3 is TGTGCCTGGAGTGTAAGGGTGGGGGAGCAGTTCTTC.

This sequence joins TRBV28 and TRBJ2-1; D may match TRBD1 or TRBD2 (7 bases each). CDR3 length: 16 residues. The V gene lost 8 bases and the J gene lost 0 bases, with 17 bases spanning the gap. Looked up from germline, CDR1 is MDHEN and CDR2 is SYDVKM. CDR3 in DNA: TGTGCCAGCGGGGGGGGGACAGCCCGCTCCTACAATGAGCAGTTCTTC. Amino acid sequence: CASGGGTARSYNEQFF.

This chain joins TRBV5-1 and TRBJ2-5, with D possibly matching TRBD2 (6 bases). The ends were cut back, 5 bases at V and 5 bases at J, with 16 bases in the middle. Germline CDR1 and CDR2: SGHRS and YFSETQ. The CDR3 covers 14 residues. As DNA, the CDR3 is TGCGCCAGCAGTCGGACCGGGGGTCGGGAGACCCAGTACTTC. Protein product: CASSRTGGRETQYF.

V and J are TRBV5-5 and TRBJ1-1; D perhaps matches TRBD1 (6 bases). The CDR3 is 14 residues long. The germline V gene encodes CDR1 SGHKS and CDR2 YYEKEE (reference sequence). V was cut by 4 bases and J by 1 base, with 11 bases left in between. The CDR3 DNA reads TGTGCCAGCAGCCCAGGACAGCCGAACACTGAAGCTTTCTTT. This codes for CASSPGQPNTEAFF.

The chain links TRBV4-1 to TRBJ1-2; no firm D call. Trimming stripped 5 bases from V and 7 bases from J, with 14 bases between. This CDR3 region has 13 residues. Looked up from germline, CDR1 is MGHRA and CDR2 is YSYEKL. The CDR3 loop reads CASSADYLSGYTF. CDR3 DNA sequence: TGCGCCAGCAGCGCCGACTATTTGAGTGGCTACACCTTC.

The chain employs TRBV6-1 and TRBJ2-3, with 11 bases aligning to TRBD1. From germline, CDR1 is MNHNS and CDR2 SASEGT. The ends lost 3 bases at V and 3 bases at J; junction bases unmatched: 8. CDR3 length: 17 residues. The CDR3 sequence: CASSEFAGTGGTDTQYF. In DNA form, the CDR3 reads TGTGCCAGCAGTGAGTTTGCCGGGACAGGGGGAACAGATACGCAGTATTTT.

The chain has TRBV4-3 and TRBJ2-5, with 8 bases that match TRBD2. CDR1 LGHNA and CDR2 YSLEER come from the germline V gene. V lost 2 bases, J lost 4 bases, and 6 bases stayed unmatched. The CDR3 sequence is 15 residues long. The CDR3 DNA reads as TGCGCCAGCAGCCAATCAGCGGGAGCGGGAGAGACCCAGTACTTC. This codes for CASSQSAGAGETQYF.

CDR3 sequence (DNA): TGTGCCAGCAGCTACGGGGGTCCCACTGAAGCTTTCTTT. This gives the protein CASSYGGPTEAFF. The V and J genes are TRBV6-5 and TRBJ1-1; a possible D gene is TRBD1 (5 bases). V lost 6 bases and J 4 bases, leaving 12 bases between the germline ends. Germline lookup yields CDR1 MNHEY and CDR2 SVGAGI. The CDR3 totals 13 residues.

The chain carries TRBV27 and TRBJ1-1; 7 positions agree with TRBD1. V trimming: 7 bases; J trimming: 3 bases; junction bases outside the gene matches: 8. The V gene's germline CDR1 is MNHEY and CDR2 SMNVEV (reference sequence). CDR3 size: 14 residues. The CDR3 nucleotides read TGTGCCAGCACCTTCGAGGGGGCCTACACTGAAGCTTTCTTT. The encoded protein is CASTFEGAYTEAFF.

This chain connects TRBV28 to TRBJ2-7; D may be TRBD1 or TRBD2 (5 bases each). The CDR3 length is 16 residues. V lost 6 bases and J 4 bases, leaving 22 bases between the germline ends. Germline CDR1 and CDR2: MDHEN and SYDVKM. In DNA form, the CDR3 reads TGTGCCAGCAGCCTAACCCCGGGACCGGGTATATACGAGCAGTACTTC. Translating gives CASSLTPGPGIYEQYF.

By frequency in the sample, this clone is medium-sized. The chain couples TRBV30 to TRBJ1-6; 8 nucleotides match TRBD1. Germline V gives CDR1 GTSNPN, CDR2 SVGIG (reference sequence). The CDR3 covers 16 residues. The trim removed 1 base at V and 3 bases at J, leaving 5 bases unmatched. The CDR3 loop is CAWSGGQELYNSPLHF. The CDR3 DNA reads TGTGCCTGGAGTGGGGGACAGGAACTCTATAATTCACCCCTCCACTTT.

V is TRBV28 and J is TRBJ2-1, with D unclear. The CDR3 sequence is 15 residues long. The ends were cut back, 4 bases at V and 2 bases at J, with 12 bases in the middle. Germline V gene lookup returns CDR1 MDHEN and CDR2 SYDVKM. The DNA of the CDR3 is TGTGCCAGCAGTTCTCTGGCGGCAACCTACAATGAGCAGTTCTTC. Amino acid sequence: CASSSLAATYNEQFF. The entire variable domain, with the rest obtained from reference TRBV28 and TRBJ2-1, is as follows: DVKVTQSSRYLVKRTGEKVFLECVQDMDHENMFWYRQDPGLGLRLIYFSYDVKMKEKGDIPEGYSVSREKKERFSLILESASTNQTSMYLCASSSLAATYNEQFFGPGTRLTVL.

V is TRBV10-3 and J is TRBJ2-7; TRBD2 agrees at 11 bases. Germline V gene data show CDR1 as ENHRY and CDR2 as SYGVKD. The CDR3 spans 18 residues. V lost 0 bases to trimming and J lost 1 base; unmatched junction nucleotides: 8. Here the CDR3 reads CAISESTGLAEPSYEQYF. The DNA of the CDR3 is TGTGCCATCAGTGAGTCAACGGGACTAGCGGAACCTTCCTACGAGCAGTACTTC.

The genes are TRBV12-3 or TRBV12-4 and TRBJ1-2; D might be TRBD1 (6 bases). The CDR3 consists of 11 residues. Trimming pared 8 bases from V and 3 bases from J, leaving 7 bases between. The CDR3 bases are TGTGCCAGCTCAGGGGACTATGGCTACACCTTC. Translating gives CASSGDYGYTF.

This rearrangement joins TRBV29-1 to TRBJ1-2; a possible D gene is TRBD1 (5 bases). This CDR3 is built from 11 residues. Trimming removed 4 bases from V and 4 bases from J, with 7 bases in between. Germline V gives CDR1 SQVTM, CDR2 ANQGSEA. The CDR3 DNA sequence: TGCAGCGTTGCAGGGACCTATGGCTACACCTTC. Protein sequence: CSVAGTYGYTF.

The chain couples TRBV18 to TRBJ2-2; possible D gene TRBD1, 5 bases. The CDR3 extends over 16 amino acids. V dropped 0 bases and J dropped 4 bases, with 12 bases sitting between them. Germline-derived CDR1 and CDR2 are KGHSH and LQKENI. The CDR3 DNA follows: TGTGCCAGCTCACCACCGGGGCTAGTCTCCACCGGGGAGCTGTTTTTT. It codes for CASSPPGLVSTGELFF.

The rearrangement links TRBV4-1 to TRBJ1-4; 10 nucleotides agree with TRBD1. V lost 1 base to trimming and J lost 7 bases; unmatched junction nucleotides: 6. The length of the CDR3 is 16 residues. From germline, CDR1 is MGHRA and CDR2 YSYEKL. The CDR3 loop reads CASSQGQGAGAEKLFF. DNA for the CDR3: TGCGCCAGCAGCCAAGGACAGGGGGCGGGAGCTGAAAAACTGTTTTTT.